This T cell receptor beta chain was found in a study of Ad26.COV2.S vaccination and SARS-CoV-2 variants. Study summary: The authors gave Ad26.COV2.S intramuscularly, either once or twice 56 days apart.

Sample treatment: some 20 received Ad26.COV2.S at low or high dose, single or two shots; several received placebo; per-sample allocation not given. Material that was analyzed had been drawn on day 63 after the first vaccine or placebo injection. Donation came from an adult in Boston who was aged 18-55 years. Study-wide findings and caveats: Recipients of vaccine and of placebo showed similar breadth of their non-spike TCR repertoires. Vaccine recipients showed a spike-specific TCR breadth that was higher than in placebo recipients.

The CDR3 extends over 16 amino acids. V was pared by 3 bases and J by 5 bases, with 14 bases between. Looked up from germline, CDR1 is SGHTA and CDR2 is FQGNSA. TCRdb's table, derived via immunoSEQ multiplex PCR, lists solely in-frame clones and lacks some. The top ten hold about 11% of the sample, which has more than 300,000 clones, 65% to 90% seen once. A remark on this clone: Antigen unknown.

V and J are TRBV7-2 and TRBJ1-6, with D unclear. This receptor was taken from a person between 18 and 60 years old who received the Ad26.COV2.S COVID-19 vaccine or a placebo. The source was peripheral blood, collected in a trial of Ad26.COV2.S vaccine versus placebo. The CDR3 DNA reads as TGTGCCAGCAGCTTGCGCTGGACGGCGGATAATTCACCCCTCCACTTT. Residues: CASSLRWTADNSPLHF.